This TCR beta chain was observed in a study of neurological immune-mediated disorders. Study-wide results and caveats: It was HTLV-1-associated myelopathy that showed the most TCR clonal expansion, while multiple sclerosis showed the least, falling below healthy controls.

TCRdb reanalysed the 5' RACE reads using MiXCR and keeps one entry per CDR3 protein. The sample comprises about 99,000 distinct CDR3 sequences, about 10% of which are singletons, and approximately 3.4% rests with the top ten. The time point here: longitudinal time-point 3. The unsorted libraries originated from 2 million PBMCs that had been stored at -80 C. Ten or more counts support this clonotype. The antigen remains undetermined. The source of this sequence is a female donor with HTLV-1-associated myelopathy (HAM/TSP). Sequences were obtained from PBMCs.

The CDR3 protein is CSVELGGGGAYNEQFF. CDR3 in DNA: TGCAGCGTTGAACTCGGGGGCGGGGGGGCTTACAATGAGCAGTTCTTC. The V gene is TRBV29-1, the J gene TRBJ2-1, with 9 bases aligning to TRBD2. There are 16 residues in the CDR3. CDR1 is SQVTM and CDR2 is ANQGSEA in the germline V gene. J was trimmed by 4 bases and V by 2 bases; bases with no gene match: 9.